This T cell receptor (beta chain) is from a study of cytomegalovirus exposure and HLA in healthy donors. Regarding the study as a whole: High sensitivity and specificity were reportedly achieved when the classifier diagnosed cytomegalovirus status. Because they were indistinguishable, some V segments, including TRBV6-2 and TRBV6-3, were excluded. A previous analysis found most TCR beta V segments productive roughly 87% or roughly 30% of the time. Later analysis reportedly placed an Asian-associated ancestry cluster below the approximately 680-donor mean in N-insertions.

A note on this clone: What it binds is not known.

PCR was performed using 60 Vbeta and 13 Jbeta primers. Sequencing used immunoSEQ multiplex PCR; TCRdb keeps in-frame clones, though not all of them. The data contain 85,000 to 130,000 clones, over 55% of them singletons. Germline trimming cut 7 bases from V and 8 bases from J; bases unmatched to any gene: 4. From germline, CDR1 is MNHEY and CDR2 SVGAGI. The CDR3 is 12 residues long. The TCR originated in a female donor in good health and CMV-seronegative. The J gene is TRBJ1-3, the V gene TRBV6-5, with TRBD1 identical over 8 bases. Sequencing was done on a sample of PBMCs. CDR3 loop: CASIGQGDTIYF. The CDR3, as DNA: TGTGCCAGCATCGGACAGGGAGACACCATATATTTT.